Sequencing of this TCR beta chain was carried out in a study of T-cell reconstitution after alpha-beta-depleted transplantation in children. Study findings and constraints: Several patients had high TCRbeta diversity at day 60; it came from surviving recipient T cells and thymic progenitors. Several hundred graft clones that had expanded were reportedly the source of alpha-beta T cells about two months after transplant. It was newly produced T cells that mostly accounted for T-cell counts and diversity one year after transplant.

This clonotype was found many times. Its antigen is unidentified. For TCRbeta, the library was prepared with unique molecular identifiers. TCRdb called the PCR reads again in MiXCR, with one record for every CDR3 protein. The sample holds over 200,000 distinct CDR3 sequences; 8.4% are singletons and the top ten take under 40%. Source: PBMCs, mostly from graft donor cells, taken 360 days after TCRalphabeta/CD19-depleted stem cell transplant. The receptor was derived from a male patient aged 2 to 10 who had a stem cell transplant for acute myeloid leukemia, so the T cells may come from the graft donor.

CDR3 in amino acids: CAAGQGARNEKLFF. The CDR3 DNA follows: TGTGCCGCGGGACAGGGGGCCCGTAATGAAAAACTGTTTTTT. The rearrangement joins TRBV10-3 to TRBJ1-4; 12 positions match TRBD1. The germline gives CDR1 ENHRY, CDR2 SYGVKD. Trimming removed 11 bases from V and 4 bases from J; junction bases left unmatched: 5. The CDR3 runs 14 residues.